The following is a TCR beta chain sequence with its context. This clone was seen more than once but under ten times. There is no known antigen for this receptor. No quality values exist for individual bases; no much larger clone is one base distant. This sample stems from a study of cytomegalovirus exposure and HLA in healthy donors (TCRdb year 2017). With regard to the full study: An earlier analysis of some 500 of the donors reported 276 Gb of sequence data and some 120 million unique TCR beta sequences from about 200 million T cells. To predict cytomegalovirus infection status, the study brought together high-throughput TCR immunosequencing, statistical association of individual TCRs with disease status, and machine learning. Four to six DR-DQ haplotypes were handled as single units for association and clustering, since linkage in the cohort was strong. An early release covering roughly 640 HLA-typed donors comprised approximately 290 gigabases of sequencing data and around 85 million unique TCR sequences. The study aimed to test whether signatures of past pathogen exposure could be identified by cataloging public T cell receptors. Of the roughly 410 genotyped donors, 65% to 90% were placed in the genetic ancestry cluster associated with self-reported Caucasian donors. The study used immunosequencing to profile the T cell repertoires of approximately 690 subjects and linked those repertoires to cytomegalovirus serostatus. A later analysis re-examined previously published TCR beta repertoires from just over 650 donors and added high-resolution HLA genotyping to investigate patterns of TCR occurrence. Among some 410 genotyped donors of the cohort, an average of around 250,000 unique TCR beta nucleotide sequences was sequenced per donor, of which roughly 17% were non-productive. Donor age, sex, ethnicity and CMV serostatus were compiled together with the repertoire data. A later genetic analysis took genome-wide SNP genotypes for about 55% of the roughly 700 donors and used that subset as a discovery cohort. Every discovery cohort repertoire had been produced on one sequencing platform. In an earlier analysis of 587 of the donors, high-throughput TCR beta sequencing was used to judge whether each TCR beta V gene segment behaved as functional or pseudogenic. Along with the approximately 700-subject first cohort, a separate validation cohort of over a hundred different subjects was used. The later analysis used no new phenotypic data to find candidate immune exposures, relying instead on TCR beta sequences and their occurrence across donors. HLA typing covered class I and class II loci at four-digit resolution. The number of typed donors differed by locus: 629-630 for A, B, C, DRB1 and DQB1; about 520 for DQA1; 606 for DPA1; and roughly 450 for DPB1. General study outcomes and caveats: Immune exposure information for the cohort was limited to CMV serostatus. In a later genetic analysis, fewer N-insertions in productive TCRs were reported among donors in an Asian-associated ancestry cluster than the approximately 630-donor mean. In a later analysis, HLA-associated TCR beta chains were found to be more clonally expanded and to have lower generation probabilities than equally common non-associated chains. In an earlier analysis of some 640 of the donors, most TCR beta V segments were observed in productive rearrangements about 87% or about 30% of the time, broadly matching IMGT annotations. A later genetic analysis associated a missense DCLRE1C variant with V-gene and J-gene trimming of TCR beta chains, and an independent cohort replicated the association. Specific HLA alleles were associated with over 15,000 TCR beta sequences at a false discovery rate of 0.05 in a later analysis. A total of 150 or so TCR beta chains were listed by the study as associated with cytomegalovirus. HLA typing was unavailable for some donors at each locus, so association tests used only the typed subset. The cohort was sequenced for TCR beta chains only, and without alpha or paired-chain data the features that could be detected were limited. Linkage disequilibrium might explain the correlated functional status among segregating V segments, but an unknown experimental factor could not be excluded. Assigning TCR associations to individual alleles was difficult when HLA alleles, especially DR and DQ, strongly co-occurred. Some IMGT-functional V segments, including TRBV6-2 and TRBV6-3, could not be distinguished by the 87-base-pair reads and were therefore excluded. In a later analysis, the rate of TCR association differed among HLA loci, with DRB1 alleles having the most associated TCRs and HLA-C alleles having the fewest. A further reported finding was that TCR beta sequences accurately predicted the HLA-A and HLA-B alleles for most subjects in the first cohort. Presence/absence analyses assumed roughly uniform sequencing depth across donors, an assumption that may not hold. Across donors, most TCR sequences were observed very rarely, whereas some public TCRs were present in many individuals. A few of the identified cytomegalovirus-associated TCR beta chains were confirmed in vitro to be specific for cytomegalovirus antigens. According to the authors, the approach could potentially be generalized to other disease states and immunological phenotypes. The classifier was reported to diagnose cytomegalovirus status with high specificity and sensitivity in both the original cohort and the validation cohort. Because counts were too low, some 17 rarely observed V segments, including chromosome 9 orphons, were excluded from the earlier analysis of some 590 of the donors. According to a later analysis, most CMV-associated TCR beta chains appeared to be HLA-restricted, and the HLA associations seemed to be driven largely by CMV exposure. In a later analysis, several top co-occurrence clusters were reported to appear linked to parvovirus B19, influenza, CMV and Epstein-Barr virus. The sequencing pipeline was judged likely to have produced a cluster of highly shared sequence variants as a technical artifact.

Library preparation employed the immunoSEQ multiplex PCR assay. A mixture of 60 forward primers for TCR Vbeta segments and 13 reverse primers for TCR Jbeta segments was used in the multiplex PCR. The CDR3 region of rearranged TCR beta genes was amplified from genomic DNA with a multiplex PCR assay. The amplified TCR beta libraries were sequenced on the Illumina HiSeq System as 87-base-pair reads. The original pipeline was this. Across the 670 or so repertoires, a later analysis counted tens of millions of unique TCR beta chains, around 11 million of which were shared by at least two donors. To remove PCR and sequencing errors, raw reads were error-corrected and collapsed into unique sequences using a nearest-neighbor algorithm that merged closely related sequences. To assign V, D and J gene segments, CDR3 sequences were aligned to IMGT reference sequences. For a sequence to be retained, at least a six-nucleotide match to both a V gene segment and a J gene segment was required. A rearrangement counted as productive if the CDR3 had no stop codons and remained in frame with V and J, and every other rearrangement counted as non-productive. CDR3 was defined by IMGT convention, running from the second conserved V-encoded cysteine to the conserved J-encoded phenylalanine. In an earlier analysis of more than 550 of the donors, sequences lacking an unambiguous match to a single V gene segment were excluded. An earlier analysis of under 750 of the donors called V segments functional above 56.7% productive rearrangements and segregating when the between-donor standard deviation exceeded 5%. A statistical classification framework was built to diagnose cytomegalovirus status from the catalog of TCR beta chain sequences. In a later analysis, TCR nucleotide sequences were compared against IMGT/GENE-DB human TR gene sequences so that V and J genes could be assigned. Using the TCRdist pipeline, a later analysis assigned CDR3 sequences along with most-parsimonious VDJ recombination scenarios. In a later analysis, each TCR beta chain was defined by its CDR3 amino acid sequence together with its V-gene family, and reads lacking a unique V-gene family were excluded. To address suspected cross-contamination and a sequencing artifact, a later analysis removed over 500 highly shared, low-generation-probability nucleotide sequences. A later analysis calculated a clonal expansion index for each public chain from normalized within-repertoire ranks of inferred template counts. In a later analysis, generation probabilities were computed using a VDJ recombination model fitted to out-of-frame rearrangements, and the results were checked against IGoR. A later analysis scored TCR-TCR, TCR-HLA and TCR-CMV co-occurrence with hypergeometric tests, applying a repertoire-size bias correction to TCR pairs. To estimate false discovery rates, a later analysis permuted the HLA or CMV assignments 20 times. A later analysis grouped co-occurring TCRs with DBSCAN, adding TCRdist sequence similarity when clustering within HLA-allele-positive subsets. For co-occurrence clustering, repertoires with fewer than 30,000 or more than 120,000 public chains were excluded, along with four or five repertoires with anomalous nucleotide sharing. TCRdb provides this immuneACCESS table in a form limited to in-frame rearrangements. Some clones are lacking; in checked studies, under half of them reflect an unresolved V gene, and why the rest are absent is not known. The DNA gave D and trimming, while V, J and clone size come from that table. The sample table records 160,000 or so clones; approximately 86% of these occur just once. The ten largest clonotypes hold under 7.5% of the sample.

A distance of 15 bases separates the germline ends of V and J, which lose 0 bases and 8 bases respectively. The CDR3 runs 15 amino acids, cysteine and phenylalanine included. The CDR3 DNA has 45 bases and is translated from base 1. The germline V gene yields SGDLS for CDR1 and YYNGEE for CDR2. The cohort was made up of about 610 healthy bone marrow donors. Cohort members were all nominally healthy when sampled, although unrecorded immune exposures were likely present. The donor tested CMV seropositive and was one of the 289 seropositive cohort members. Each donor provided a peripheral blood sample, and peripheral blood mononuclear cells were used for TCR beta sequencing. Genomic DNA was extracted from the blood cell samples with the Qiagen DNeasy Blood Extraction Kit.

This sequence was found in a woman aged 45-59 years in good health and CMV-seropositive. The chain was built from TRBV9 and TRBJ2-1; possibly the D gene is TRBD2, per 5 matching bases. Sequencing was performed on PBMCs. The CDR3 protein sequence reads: CASSVAAGRGDEQFF. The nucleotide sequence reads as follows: TGTGCCAGCAGCGTAGCGGCGGGTCGGGGTGATGAGCAGTTCTTC. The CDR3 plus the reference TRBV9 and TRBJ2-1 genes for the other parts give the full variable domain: DSGVTQTPKHLITATGQRVTLRCSPRSGDLSVYWYQQSLDQGLQFLIQYYNGEERAKGNILERFSAQQFPDLHSELNLSSLELGDSALYFCASSVAAGRGDEQFFGPGTRLTVL.